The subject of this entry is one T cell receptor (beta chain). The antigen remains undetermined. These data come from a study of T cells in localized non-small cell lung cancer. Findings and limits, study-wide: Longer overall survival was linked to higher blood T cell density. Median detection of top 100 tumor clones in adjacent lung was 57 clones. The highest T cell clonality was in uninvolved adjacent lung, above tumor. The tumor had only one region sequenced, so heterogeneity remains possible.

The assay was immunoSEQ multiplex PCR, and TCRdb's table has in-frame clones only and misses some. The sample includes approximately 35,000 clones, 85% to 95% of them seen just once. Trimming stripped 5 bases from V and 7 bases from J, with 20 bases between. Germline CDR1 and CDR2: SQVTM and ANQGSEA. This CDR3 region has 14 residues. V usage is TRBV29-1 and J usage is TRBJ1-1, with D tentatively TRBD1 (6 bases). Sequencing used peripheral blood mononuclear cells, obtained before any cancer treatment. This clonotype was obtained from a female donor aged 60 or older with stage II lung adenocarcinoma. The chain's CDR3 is CSVSDTGKVGEAFF. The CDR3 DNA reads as TGCAGCGTTTCGGATACAGGGAAAGTAGGTGAAGCTTTCTTT.